This TCR beta chain was sequenced in a study of shared clonotypes between healthy human individuals (dated by TCRdb to about 2020). General notes on the study: The cohort comprised a couple of women and a few men aged 18 to 49 years. To estimate repertoire size and how much clonotypes are shared between individuals, the study performed deep sequencing of blood TCR repertoires from a handful of healthy adults. Each donor's leukapheresis produced roughly between roughly 0.94 and 9.5 billion PBMCs. Different laboratories and diverse techniques were used to prepare libraries and sequence TCR repertoires, to increase sequencing depth and limit assay-specific biases. Per donor, three plates each were used for CD4 naive and CD4 memory, two for CD8 naive, and one for CD8 memory. Broader findings and caveats from the paper: When several donors were compared, the shared fraction of clonotypes was around 5.1% for naive CD4, 3.5% for naive CD8, 2% to 2.5% for memory CD4, and 0.4% for memory CD8. Only blood was sampled, and tissue TCR repertoires likely differ from those in blood. Naive subsets generally had larger estimated clonotype richness than memory subsets. The small number of donors limited the genetic and exposure-history diversity represented. Pairwise subsampling led to the expectation that sequencing depth would affect the degree of clonotype sharing among donors. Compared with non-shared clonotypes, clonotypes shared by all four sorted-subset donors had higher generation probabilities. Incomplete sequencing was indicated by rarefaction of sorted-subset datasets, despite the large sequencing depth.

TCR CDR3 regions were amplified from genomic DNA by multiplex PCR using the deep immunoSEQ assay. Extracted genomic DNA from each cell subset was spread evenly across all wells of several immunoSEQ 96-well plates, with each plate serving as a replicate. For sorted subsets, 200 to 250 ng genomic DNA, equal to 25,000 to 35,000 T cell genomes, was loaded into each replicate PCR. Purified libraries were measured with a Qubit 3.0 fluorometer, size-checked on a Bioanalyzer 2100, and measured again with the KAPA Library Quantification kit. A separate single-read 150-cycle Illumina NextSeq 550 flow cell was used to sequence each immunoSEQ 96-well plate. In the paper's pipeline: Because the immunoSEQ output held only junctional sequences and lacked quality scores, the filtering could not match the filtering applied to full-length reads. To assign V/J genes and CDR3, sequences were annotated against IMGT germline references using PyIR, a Python wrapper for IgBLAST v1.9. Reads were removed for weak V/J assignments (E-value above 1e-6), missing CDR3, stop codons, out-of-frame junctions, or ambiguous translated residues. V3J clonotypes were defined as sequences sharing the same inferred V gene, J gene, and CDR3 amino acid sequence. To compute the percentage overlap between repertoires, the number of shared unique clonotypes was divided by the size of the smaller repertoire. RTK rarefaction, the Chao1 estimator, and Recon v2.1 estimates of unobserved clonotypes were used to assess repertoire richness. Generation probabilities for all TCRbeta clonotypes obtained by the gDNA method from a handful of donors were computed using OLGA. TCRdb re-hosts the immuneACCESS table, in-frame sequences only. Its copies lack some clones; in the studies checked, an unresolved V gene accounts for under half of them, and the cause for the rest is not known. V, J and clone size reflect that table, while D and trimming were determined from the DNA. The sample contains roughly 2 million clones, roughly 94% of them found a single time. Clones ranked in the top ten supply approximately 0.13% of the sample.

From the cysteine through the phenylalanine, the CDR3 covers 15 amino acids. The kept DNA is CDR3 alone, 45 bases in frame from the first base. At the junction V is shortened by 3 bases and J by 4 bases; bases outside the gene matches: 7. From a lookup of the germline V gene, CDR1 and CDR2 are SGHDT and YYEEEE. This clone was recorded only once. No cognate antigen has been identified for it. It has no much larger one-base neighbor in the sample; base qualities were not kept. Healthy HIV-negative adults with no recently reported acute infections or vaccinations were included as donors. All donors were Caucasian adults living in Nashville, Tennessee, USA. Magnetic negative selection was used to enrich CD4+ T cells, after which naive cells were positively selected on CD45RA and the negative fraction became the memory subset. After blood collection by leukapheresis, PBMCs were isolated using Ficoll-Histopaque density gradient centrifugation and then cryopreserved in the vapor phase of liquid nitrogen. Purity and quantity of every magnetically sorted T cell population were checked by analytical flow cytometry. Genomic DNA was isolated from each sorted fraction and quantified by UV absorbance on a Nanodrop 2000c.

The rearrangement joined TRBV5-6 to TRBJ2-5, with 9 middle bases fitting TRBD1. This TCR was sampled from a man aged 18 to 30 in good health. Sequenced input: naive CD4+ T cells sorted from blood. The sample's cell subset or site, from its label and the paper: CD45RA+ positively selected. The DNA sequence reads TGTGCCAGCAGCTGGGGGACAGGGAATCGAGAGACCCAGTACTTC. This encodes CASSWGTGNRETQYF.